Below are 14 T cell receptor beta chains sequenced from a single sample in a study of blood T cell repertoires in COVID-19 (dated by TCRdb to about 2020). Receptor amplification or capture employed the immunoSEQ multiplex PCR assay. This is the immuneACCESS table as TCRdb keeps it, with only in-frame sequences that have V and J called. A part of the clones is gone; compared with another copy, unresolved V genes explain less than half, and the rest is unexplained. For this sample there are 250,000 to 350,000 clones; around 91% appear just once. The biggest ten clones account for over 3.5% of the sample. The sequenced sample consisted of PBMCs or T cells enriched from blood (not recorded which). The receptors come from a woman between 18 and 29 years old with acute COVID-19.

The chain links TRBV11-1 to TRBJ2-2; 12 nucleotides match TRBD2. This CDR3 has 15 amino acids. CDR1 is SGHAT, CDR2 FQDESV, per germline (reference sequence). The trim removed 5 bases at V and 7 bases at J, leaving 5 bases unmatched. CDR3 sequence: CASSPSGRGNGELFF. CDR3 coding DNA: TGTGCCAGCAGCCCTAGCGGGAGGGGGAACGGGGAGCTGTTTTTT.

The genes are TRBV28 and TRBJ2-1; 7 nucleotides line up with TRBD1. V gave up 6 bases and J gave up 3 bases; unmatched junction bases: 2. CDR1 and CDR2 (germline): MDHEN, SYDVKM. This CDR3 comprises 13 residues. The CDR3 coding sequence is TGTGCCAGCAGCAACAGGGGCTACAATGAGCAGTTCTTC. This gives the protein CASSNRGYNEQFF.

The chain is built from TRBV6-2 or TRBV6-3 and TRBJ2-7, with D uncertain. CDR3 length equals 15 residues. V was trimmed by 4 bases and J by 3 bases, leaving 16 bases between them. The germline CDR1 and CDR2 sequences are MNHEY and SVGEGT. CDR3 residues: CASSSQRRVGYEQYF. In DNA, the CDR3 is TGTGCCAGCAGTTCCCAGCGCCGAGTTGGCTACGAGCAGTACTTC.

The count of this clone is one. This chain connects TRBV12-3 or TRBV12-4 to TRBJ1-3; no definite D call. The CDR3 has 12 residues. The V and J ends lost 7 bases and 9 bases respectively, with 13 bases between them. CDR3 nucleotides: TGTGCCAGCAATAACCGAGTCGGCACCATATATTTT. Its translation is CASNNRVGTIYF.

CDR3 sequence (DNA): TGTGCCAGCAGTGCGAATGATTGGGACAGGGGTGTAACCGGGGAGCTGTTTTTT. It specifies CASSANDWDRGVTGELFF. The chain links TRBV28 to TRBJ2-2, with 10 bases fitting TRBD1. The CDR3 has 18 amino acids. CDR1 and CDR2 from the germline V gene are MDHEN and SYDVKM. The J segment lost 5 bases and the V segment lost 5 bases, leaving 14 bases of the junction unmatched. Together with reference TRBV28 and TRBJ2-2, the CDR3 gives the full variable domain: DVKVTQSSRYLVKRTGEKVFLECVQDMDHENMFWYRQDPGLGLRLIYFSYDVKMKEKGDIPEGYSVSREKKERFSLILESASTNQTSMYLCASSANDWDRGVTGELFFGEGSRLTVL.

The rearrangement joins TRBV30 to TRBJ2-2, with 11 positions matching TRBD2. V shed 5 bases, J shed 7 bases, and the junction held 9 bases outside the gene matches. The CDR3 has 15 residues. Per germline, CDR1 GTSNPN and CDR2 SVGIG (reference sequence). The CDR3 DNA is TGTGCCTGGGGTCTACTAGCGGGAGAAGACGGGGAGCTGTTTTTT. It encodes CAWGLLAGEDGELFF.

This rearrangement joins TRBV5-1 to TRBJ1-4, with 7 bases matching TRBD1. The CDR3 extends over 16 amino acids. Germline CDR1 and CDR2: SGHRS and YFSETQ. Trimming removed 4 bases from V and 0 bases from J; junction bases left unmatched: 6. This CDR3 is CASSLGQSATNEKLFF. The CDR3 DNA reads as TGCGCCAGCAGCCTGGGACAGAGTGCAACTAATGAAAAACTGTTTTTT.

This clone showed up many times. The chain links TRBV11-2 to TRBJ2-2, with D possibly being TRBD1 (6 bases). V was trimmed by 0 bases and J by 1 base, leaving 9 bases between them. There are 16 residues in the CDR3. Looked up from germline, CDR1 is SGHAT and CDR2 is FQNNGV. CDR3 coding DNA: TGTGCCAGCAGCTTAGATTTGGACAGGAACACCGGGGAGCTGTTTTTT. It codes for CASSLDLDRNTGELFF.

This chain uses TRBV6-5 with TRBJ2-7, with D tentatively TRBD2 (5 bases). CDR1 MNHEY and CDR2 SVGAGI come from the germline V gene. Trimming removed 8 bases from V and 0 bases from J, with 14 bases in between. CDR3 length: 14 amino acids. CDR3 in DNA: TGTGCCAGCGCCCGGGAAATCGACTCCTACGAGCAGTACTTC. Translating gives CASAREIDSYEQYF.

The CDR3 protein is CASRTPGTSNEQYF. Written as DNA, the CDR3 is TGTGCCAGCAGAACCCCCGGGACTAGCAACGAGCAGTACTTC. This chain joins TRBV6-5 and TRBJ2-7; 9 bases align to TRBD2. V trimming: 6 bases; J trimming: 5 bases; junction bases outside the gene matches: 8. Germline V gene data show CDR1 as MNHEY and CDR2 as SVGAGI. CDR3 size: 14 residues.

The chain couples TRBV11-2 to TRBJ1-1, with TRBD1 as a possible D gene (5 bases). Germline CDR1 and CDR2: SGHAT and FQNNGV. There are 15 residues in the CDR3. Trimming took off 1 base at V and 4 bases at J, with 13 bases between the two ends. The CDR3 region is CASSLGLVQGTEAFF. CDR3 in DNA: TGTGCCAGCAGCTTAGGTCTAGTCCAGGGCACTGAAGCTTTCTTT.

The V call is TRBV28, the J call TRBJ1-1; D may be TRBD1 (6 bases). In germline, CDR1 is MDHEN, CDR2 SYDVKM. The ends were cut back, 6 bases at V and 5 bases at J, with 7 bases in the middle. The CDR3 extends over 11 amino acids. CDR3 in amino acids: CASRQGTEAFF. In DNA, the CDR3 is TGTGCCAGCAGGCAGGGGACTGAAGCTTTCTTT.

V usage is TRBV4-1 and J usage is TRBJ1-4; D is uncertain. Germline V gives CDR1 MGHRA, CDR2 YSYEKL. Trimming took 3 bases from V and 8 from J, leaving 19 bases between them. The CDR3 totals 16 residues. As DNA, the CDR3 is TGCGCCAGCAGCCAGCCTTACCGGGAGCTCGGGGAAAAACTGTTTTTT. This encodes CASSQPYRELGEKLFF.

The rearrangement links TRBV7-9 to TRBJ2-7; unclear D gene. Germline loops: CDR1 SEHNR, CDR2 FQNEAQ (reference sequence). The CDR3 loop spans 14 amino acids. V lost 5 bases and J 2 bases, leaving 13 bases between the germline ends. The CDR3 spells CASSPRQIPYEQYF. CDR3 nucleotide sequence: TGTGCCAGCAGCCCCAGACAAATACCCTACGAGCAGTACTTC. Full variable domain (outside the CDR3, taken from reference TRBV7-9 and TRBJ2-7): DTGVSQNPRHKITKRGQNVTFRCDPISEHNRLYWYRQTLGQGPEFLTYFQNEAQLEKSRLLSDRFSAERPKGSFSTLEIQRTEQGDSAMYLCASSPRQIPYEQYFGPGTRLTVT.